The entry below gives a single T cell receptor (beta chain) sequence along with its context. V gave up 0 bases and J gave up 7 bases, with 10 bases separating them. The CDR3 covers 15 residues. The germline V gene encodes CDR1 LGHNA and CDR2 YSLEER. The authors ran a second PCR of about 7 to 12 cycles using a sample-barcoded 5' primer and a J-beta primer mix. Researchers report that each sample yielded at least 2.5 million CDR3-containing paired-end reads. MiXCR was run by TCRdb on the 5' RACE reads, yielding one entry per CDR3 protein. The sample holds about 930,000 distinct CDR3 sequences, about 27% seen once. The data stem from a study of blood T cells in healthy people across ages. These data were also reused for a study on T cells of mothers and their children.

Source material: blood. The chain uses TRBV4-3 and TRBJ1-6; D gene uncertain. This TCR was recovered from a woman in her thirties or forties in good health. This CDR3 reads CASSQDLQANSPLHF. The DNA of the CDR3 is TGCGCCAGCAGCCAAGATCTCCAGGCGAATTCACCCCTCCACTTT.